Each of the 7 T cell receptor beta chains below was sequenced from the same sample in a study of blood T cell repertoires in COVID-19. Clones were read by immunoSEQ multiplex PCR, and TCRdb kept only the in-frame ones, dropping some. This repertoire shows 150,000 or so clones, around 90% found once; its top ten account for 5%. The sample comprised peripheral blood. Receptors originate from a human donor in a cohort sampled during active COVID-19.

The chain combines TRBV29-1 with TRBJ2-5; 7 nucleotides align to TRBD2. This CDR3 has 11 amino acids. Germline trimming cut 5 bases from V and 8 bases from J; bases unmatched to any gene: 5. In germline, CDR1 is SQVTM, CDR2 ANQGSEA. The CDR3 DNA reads TGCAGCGTTAGGGAGGGAGTCACCCAGTACTTC. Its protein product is CSVREGVTQYF.

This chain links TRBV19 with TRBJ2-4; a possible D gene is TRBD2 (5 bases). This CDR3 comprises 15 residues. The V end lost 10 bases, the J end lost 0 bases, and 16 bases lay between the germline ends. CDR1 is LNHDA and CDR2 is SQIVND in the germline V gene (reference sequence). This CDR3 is CANRRRPLAKNIQYF. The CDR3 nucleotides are TGTGCCAACCGGCGGAGGCCCCTAGCCAAAAACATTCAGTACTTC.

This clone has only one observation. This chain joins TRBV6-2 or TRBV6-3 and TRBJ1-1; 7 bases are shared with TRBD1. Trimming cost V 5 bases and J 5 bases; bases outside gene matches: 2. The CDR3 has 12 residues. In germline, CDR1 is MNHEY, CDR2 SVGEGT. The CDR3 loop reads CASSTQGTEAFF. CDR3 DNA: TGTGCCAGCAGTACACAGGGGACTGAAGCTTTCTTT.

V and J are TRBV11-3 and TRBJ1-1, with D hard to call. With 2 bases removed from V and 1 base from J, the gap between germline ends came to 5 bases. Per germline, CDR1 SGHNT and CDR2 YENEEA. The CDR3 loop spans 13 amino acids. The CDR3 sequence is CASSLYTNTEAFF. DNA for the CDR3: TGTGCCAGCAGCTTATACACGAACACTGAAGCTTTCTTT.

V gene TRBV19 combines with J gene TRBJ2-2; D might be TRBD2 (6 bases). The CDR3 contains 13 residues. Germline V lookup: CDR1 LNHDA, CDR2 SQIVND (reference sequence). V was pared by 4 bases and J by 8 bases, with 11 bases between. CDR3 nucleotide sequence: TGTGCCAGTAGTACGGGGGTTGCGGGGGAGCTGTTTTTT. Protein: CASSTGVAGELFF.

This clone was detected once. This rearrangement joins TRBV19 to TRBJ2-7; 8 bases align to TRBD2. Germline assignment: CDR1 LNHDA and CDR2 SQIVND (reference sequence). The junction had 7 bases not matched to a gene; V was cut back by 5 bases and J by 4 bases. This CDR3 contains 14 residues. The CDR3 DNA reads TGTGCCAGTAGTTCGGGAGCGGGAGATTACGAGCAGTACTTC. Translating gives CASSSGAGDYEQYF.

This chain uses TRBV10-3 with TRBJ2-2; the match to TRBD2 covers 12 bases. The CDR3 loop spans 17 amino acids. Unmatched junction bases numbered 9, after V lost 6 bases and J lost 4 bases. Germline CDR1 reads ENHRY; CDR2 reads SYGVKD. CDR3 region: CAISLAGGRTSTGELFF. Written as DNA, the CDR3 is TGTGCCATCAGCCTAGCGGGAGGGAGGACGAGCACCGGGGAGCTGTTTTTT.